Listed here is a single T cell receptor beta chain. Its antigen is not known. The CDR3 consists of 15 residues. Germline assignment: CDR1 MNHNS and CDR2 SASEGT. V was pared by 1 base and J by 5 bases, with 7 bases of the junction left unmatched. This sample was taken from a study of cytomegalovirus exposure and HLA in healthy donors. The study, taken as a whole, reports: The classifier, whose performance was assessed in both the original and validation cohorts, reportedly diagnosed cytomegalovirus status with high specificity and sensitivity. Most TCR sequences were seen very rarely across donors, but some public TCRs occurred in many. Within the 130 or so validation repertoires, first-cohort TCR clusters tended to co-occur, according to a later analysis.

These donors were members of the roughly 110-subject validation cohort, a group separate from the approximately 620-subject first cohort. The table came from immunoSEQ multiplex PCR; TCRdb's copy has only in-frame clones and leaves some out. The data show 200,000 to 250,000 clones, approximately 84% seen once. The chain couples TRBV6-1 to TRBJ2-7; TRBD2 agrees at 8 bases. The receptor was isolated from a young man in good health and CMV-seropositive. The sample was PBMCs. This chain's CDR3 is CASSEVGLARDEQYF. The CDR3, as DNA: TGTGCCAGCAGTGAAGTCGGACTAGCAAGGGACGAGCAGTACTTC.